The source of this TCR beta chain is a study of blood T cell repertoires in COVID-19. Study-wide background: The United States, Italy and Spain were the sources of the acute and convalescent COVID-19 samples. T cells, B-cell-depleted T cells, or PBMCs supplied cDNA or gDNA.

Germline lookup yields CDR1 SGHKS and CDR2 YYEKEE (reference sequence). The CDR3 has 16 amino acids. Trimming shortened V by 0 bases and J by 3 bases, and 14 bases separated the two germline ends. How the authors handled the data: The authors estimated nucleated cell counts from reference gene primer amplification. Libraries were prepared by immunoSEQ multiplex PCR; TCRdb keeps only in-frame clonotypes and omits some of them. Clonal size and the V and J genes are those of that table, whereas D and trimming came from the DNA. The repertoire has tens of thousands of clones, approximately 88% of them found once; the top ten carry roughly 1.2%.

The V gene is TRBV5-5, the J gene TRBJ2-3, with D possibly being TRBD2 (5 bases). Input material: peripheral blood. This TCR was sampled from a woman aged 60-75 years with acute or convalescent COVID-19. The CDR3 coding sequence is TGTGCCAGCAGCTTGGCCACTAGACCCCCGACAGATACGCAGTATTTT. Translated, it gives CASSLATRPPTDTQYF.